Each of the 26 T cell receptor beta chains below was sequenced from the same sample in a study of shared clonotypes between healthy human individuals. Here immunoSEQ multiplex PCR was the method, and the copy in TCRdb shows in-frame clones only, minus some. The data hold more than 1 million clones, with more than 75% observed a single time. Source material: memory CD4+ T cells from PBMCs. Sample subset: CD45RA-negative fraction. Source of these receptors: a man between 18 and 29 years old in good health. Some clones in this sample may be carry-over from other donors' samples.

This chain links TRBV7-9 with TRBJ2-1; D gene unclear. The CDR3 consists of 13 residues. CDR1 is SEHNR, CDR2 FQNEAQ, per germline (reference sequence). V was pared by 7 bases and J by 3 bases, with 10 bases between. The DNA of the CDR3 is TGTGCCAGCACCTCCAGACACTACAATGAGCAGTTCTTC. This codes for CASTSRHYNEQFF. Full variable domain (remainder filled in from reference TRBV7-9 and TRBJ2-1): DTGVSQNPRHKITKRGQNVTFRCDPISEHNRLYWYRQTLGQGPEFLTYFQNEAQLEKSRLLSDRFSAERPKGSFSTLEIQRTEQGDSAMYLCASTSRHYNEQFFGPGTRLTVL.

The chain recombines TRBV7-8 with TRBJ2-1; D gene ambiguous. Germline CDR1 SGHVS, CDR2 FQNEAQ. The CDR3 covers 13 residues. V shed 1 base and J shed 9 bases, with 10 bases lying between them. The CDR3 DNA sequence: TGTGCCAGCAGCTTAGATCGGAATGGTGAGCAGTTCTTC. Encoded protein: CASSLDRNGEQFF.

The chain recombines TRBV4-3 with TRBJ2-3; TRBD1 matches 7 bases. There are 16 residues in the CDR3. V was clipped by 4 bases and J by 2 bases; unmatched bases: 9. Germline loops: CDR1 LGHNA, CDR2 YSLEER. The CDR3, as DNA: TGCGCCAGCAGCCGAGGGGGCGCAGGCCCCACAGATACGCAGTATTTT. It yields the protein CASSRGGAGPTDTQYF.

Of note for this clone: Within the sample, other DNA sequences also encode this same CDR3. V and J are TRBV7-3 and TRBJ1-1; D not certain. The V end lost 5 bases, the J end lost 1 base, and 11 bases lay between the germline ends. CDR3 size: 14 residues. Germline CDR1 is SGHTA and CDR2 is FQGTGA. The CDR3 sequence: CASSLMGTNTEAFF. The CDR3, as DNA: TGTGCCAGCAGCCTGATGGGAACGAACACTGAAGCTTTCTTT.

The chain couples TRBV27 to TRBJ1-2; 7 nucleotides match TRBD1. Germline values: CDR1 MNHEY, CDR2 SMNVEV (reference sequence). CDR3 size: 15 residues. V shed 4 bases and J 4 bases; nucleotides not matched to a gene: 9. In DNA, the CDR3 is TGTGCCAGCAGTTCGCACAGGGGCATAGGCTATGGCTACACCTTC. As protein: CASSSHRGIGYGYTF.

This rearrangement joins TRBV6-5 to TRBJ2-5, with 9 positions matching TRBD1. With V trimmed by 5 bases and J by 5 bases, 9 bases remained unmatched. Germline V gene lookup returns CDR1 MNHEY and CDR2 SVGAGI. The CDR3 has 15 amino acids. The CDR3 DNA sequence: TGTGCCAGCAGTCGAAGGGACAGGGTGGGCGAGACCCAGTACTTC. Its protein is CASSRRDRVGETQYF.

This clone was counted a single time. The chain combines TRBV2 with TRBJ1-1, with a possible D match to TRBD1 (5 bases). V lost 4 bases to trimming and J lost 6 bases, with 15 bases between them. This CDR3 has 14 amino acids. CDR1 and CDR2 (germline): SNHLY, FYNNEI. Here the CDR3 reads CASSAVEGYAEAFF. The CDR3 coding sequence is TGTGCCAGCAGTGCTGTTGAGGGGTACGCTGAAGCTTTCTTT. Looking up the rest from reference TRBV2 and TRBJ1-1 gives the full variable domain: EPEVTQTPSHQVTQMGQEVILRCVPISNHLYFYWYRQILGQKVEFLVSFYNNEISEKSEIFDDQFSVERPDGSNFTLKIRSTKLEDSAMYFCASSAVEGYAEAFFGQGTRLTVV.

The chain is built from TRBV28 and TRBJ1-2; 7 bases are a match to TRBD1. CDR1 MDHEN and CDR2 SYDVKM come from the germline V gene. This CDR3 spans 14 amino acids. V shed 5 bases, J shed 6 bases, and the junction held 9 bases outside the gene matches. The CDR3 reads CASSRDRAEDGYTF. CDR3 sequence (DNA): TGTGCCAGCAGTCGAGACAGGGCTGAGGATGGCTACACCTTC.

Regarding this clone: Other DNA sequences in the same sample also yield this CDR3. The V gene is TRBV28, the J gene TRBJ1-2, with D uncertain. The CDR3 is 12 amino acids. V lost 4 bases and J lost 1, with 4 bases in between. Per the germline V gene, CDR1 is MDHEN and CDR2 is SYDVKM. This CDR3 reads CASSSYNYGYTF. The CDR3, as DNA: TGTGCCAGCAGTTCCTATAACTATGGCTACACCTTC.

CDR3 in DNA: TGTGCCAGCAAAATCCCGCGCGCTAGCGGGATTTGCACAGATACGCAGTATTTT. Its translation: CASKIPRASGICTDTQYF. The chain has TRBV21-1 and TRBJ2-3; the tabulated D call, TRBD2, remains unverified against the DNA. TRBV21-1 is a pseudogene locus. The CDR3 is 18 residues long.

J is TRBJ2-7 and V is TRBV10-1, with 8 bases identical to TRBD1. The CDR3 length is 15 residues. Germline V CDR1 and CDR2: WNHNN, SYGVQD (reference sequence). Germline trimming cut 0 bases from V and 2 bases from J; bases unmatched to any gene: 3. CDR3 DNA sequence: TGCGCCAGCAGTGAGTCTGCGGACAGGGCCTACGAGCAGTACTTC. Its translation: CASSESADRAYEQYF.

V gene TRBV5-8 combines with J gene TRBJ1-2; TRBD1 matches 8 bases. CDR3 size: 12 residues. V lost 4 bases and J lost 9; bases outside the gene matches: 5. Germline CDR1 reads SGHTS; CDR2 reads YDEGEE. The CDR3 DNA sequence: TGTGCCAGCAGCCGCAGGGGGCTGAGCTACACCTTC. Amino acid sequence: CASSRRGLSYTF.

The chain couples TRBV5-1 to TRBJ1-3, with 7 positions matching TRBD1. The CDR3 is 15 residues long. With 0 bases clipped from V and 8 bases from J, the junction kept 8 bases outside the gene matches. The germline V gene has CDR1 SGHRS and CDR2 YFSETQ. CDR3 sequence reads: CASSLDGAQGDTIYF. CDR3 in DNA: TGCGCCAGCAGCTTGGACGGGGCTCAGGGGGACACCATATATTTT. Complete variable domain (other parts from reference TRBV5-1 and TRBJ1-3): KAGVTQTPRYLIKTRGQQVTLSCSPISGHRSVSWYQQTPGQGLQFLFEYFSETQRNKGNFPGRFSGRQFSNSRSEMNVSTLELGDSALYLCASSLDGAQGDTIYFGEGSWLTVV.

The chain couples TRBV2 to TRBJ2-1; possibly TRBD1 for D (5 bases). The CDR3 contains 14 residues. Germline V gene sequence: CDR1 SNHLY, CDR2 FYNNEI. V shed 7 bases and J shed 8 bases, with 18 bases lying between them. The CDR3: CASKKAVLGDEQFF. The CDR3 region has the DNA TGTGCCAGCAAGAAGGCGGTCCTAGGGGATGAGCAGTTCTTC.

The gene calls are TRBV21-1 and TRBJ2-2; no check of the table's D call, TRBD1, against the DNA was made. TRBV21-1 is given as a pseudogene. The CDR3 length is 16 residues. This CDR3 reads CASSRFRQGAAGELFF. The CDR3 DNA reads TGTGCCAGCAGCAGGTTTAGACAGGGGGCGGCCGGGGAGCTGTTTTTT.

This chain uses TRBV28 with TRBJ2-5; 7 positions agree with TRBD2. Germline values: CDR1 MDHEN, CDR2 SYDVKM. The CDR3 totals 16 residues. V trimming: 5 bases; J trimming: 4 bases; junction bases outside the gene matches: 13. CDR3 loop: CASSPPWGGEVETQYF. The CDR3 bases are TGTGCCAGCAGTCCCCCGTGGGGGGGGGAGGTAGAGACCCAGTACTTC.

The table lists this clone with a few counts. The chain joins TRBV19 to TRBJ2-1; 12 nucleotides align to TRBD2. J was trimmed by 2 bases and V by 5 bases; bases with no gene match: 1. Per germline, CDR1 LNHDA and CDR2 SQIVND (reference sequence). CDR3 size: 15 residues. Here the CDR3 reads CASSRLAGAYNEQFF. As DNA, the CDR3 is TGTGCCAGTAGTCGACTAGCGGGAGCCTACAATGAGCAGTTCTTC.

This clone was seen a handful of times. V is TRBV11-2 and J is TRBJ2-2; a weak D match, TRBD2 (6 bases). This CDR3 spans 16 amino acids. The germline V and J ends were trimmed by 5 bases and 0 bases, with 13 bases remaining between them. Per the germline V gene, CDR1 is SGHAT and CDR2 is FQNNGV. CDR3 in DNA: TGTGCCAGCAGCCGGAGAGGCGGGACGAACACCGGGGAGCTGTTTTTT. Translation gives CASSRRGGTNTGELFF.

The chain recombines TRBV19 with TRBJ1-3; D gene uncertain. Germline V gene lookup returns CDR1 LNHDA and CDR2 SQIVND (reference sequence). The CDR3 has 15 residues. Trimming removed 6 bases from V and 0 bases from J, with 12 bases in between. CDR3 nucleotides: TGTGCCAGTAGGCAGAATCCTACCTCTGGAAACACCATATATTTT. Amino acid sequence: CASRQNPTSGNTIYF.

The chain employs TRBV19 and TRBJ1-2; no clear D. The V gene's germline CDR1 is LNHDA and CDR2 SQIVND (reference sequence). There are 13 residues in the CDR3. Trimming cost V 3 bases and J 2 bases, with 7 bases left between them. The chain's CDR3 is CASSMRANYGYTF. CDR3 coding DNA: TGTGCCAGTAGTATGAGAGCCAACTATGGCTACACCTTC. Based on the CDR3 plus reference TRBV19 and TRBJ1-2, the full variable domain is DGGITQSPKYLFRKEGQNVTLSCEQNLNHDAMYWYRQDPGQGLRLIYYSQIVNDFQKGDIAEGYSVSREKKESFPLTVTSAQKNPTAFYLCASSMRANYGYTFGSGTRLTVV.

The genes are TRBV7-3 and TRBJ2-7, with 7 bases that match TRBD2. The germline V gene has CDR1 SGHTA and CDR2 FQGTGA. V dropped 1 base and J dropped 0; count of bases not matched to a gene: 3. This CDR3 has 15 amino acids. The CDR3 bases are TGTGCCAGCAGCTTAAGCGGGGGTTACTCCTACGAGCAGTACTTC. The encoded protein is CASSLSGGYSYEQYF.

The chain combines TRBV19 with TRBJ2-2, with no clear D. Trimming pared 6 bases from V and 0 bases from J, leaving 8 bases between. The germline V gene has CDR1 LNHDA and CDR2 SQIVND (reference sequence). The CDR3 contains 14 residues. DNA of the CDR3: TGTGCCAGTAGATACAGCCCGAACACCGGGGAGCTGTTTTTT. Its protein is CASRYSPNTGELFF.

V is TRBV28 and J is TRBJ1-2; weak D call: TRBD1 (5 bases). The CDR3 is 13 residues long. Looked up from germline, CDR1 is MDHEN and CDR2 is SYDVKM. Trimming took off 5 bases at V and 5 bases at J, with 12 bases between the two ends. CDR3 bases: TGTGCCAGCAGTCCCTCTTGGGGGTATGGCTACACCTTC. This gives the protein CASSPSWGYGYTF.

This chain uses TRBV15 with TRBJ2-7, with TRBD1 as a possible D gene (5 bases). V was cut by 5 bases and J by 6 bases, with 14 bases left in between. Per germline, CDR1 LNHNV and CDR2 YYDKDF (reference sequence). The CDR3 is made up of 13 amino acids. The DNA for the CDR3 is TGTGCCACCAGCGCTAGGCAGGGTGGCGAGCAGTACTTC. As protein: CATSARQGGEQYF.

About this clone: A far larger clone is only one base removed, so a read error is likely. This rearrangement joins TRBV5-1 to TRBJ1-5, with D possibly matching TRBD1 (6 bases). The CDR3 covers 15 residues. V lost 1 base, J lost 5 bases, and 13 bases lay in between. The germline V gene encodes CDR1 SGHRS and CDR2 YFSETQ. The CDR3: CASSLRDRKDQPQHF. CDR3 nucleotides: TGCGCCAGCAGCTTGAGAGACAGGAAGGATCAGCCCCAGCATTTT.

J is TRBJ2-3 and V is TRBV6-1; the D gene is possibly TRBD2 (5 bases). The CDR3 is 14 amino acids. Germline CDR1 reads MNHNS; CDR2 reads SASEGT. Trimming pared 11 bases from V and 4 bases from J, leaving 19 bases between. CDR3 amino acids: CARLNASRPDTQYF. The DNA for the CDR3 is TGTGCCCGCTTGAATGCTAGCAGGCCAGATACGCAGTATTTT.